This T cell receptor (beta chain) was sequenced in a study of a mutant IDH1 vaccine in newly diagnosed glioma. Study-level information: Earlier care involved radiotherapy, temozolomide, or both, and the majority received both.

The time point was: baseline, week 1 (first vaccination visit). Treatment given: pre-vaccination baseline after standard-of-care therapy. Losses at the gene ends were 1 base for V and 6 bases for J; bases not matched to a gene: 5. The CDR3 contains 15 residues. CDR1 and CDR2 from the germline V gene are SGHTA and FQGTGA. Sequencing was performed with immunoSEQ multiplex PCR; in TCRdb, only in-frame clones are kept and a portion is missing. Counted here are over 55,000 clones, around 88% occurring once; the ten biggest clones make up approximately 4.3%. The input for sequencing was peripheral blood mononuclear cells (PBMCs), taken from a glioma patient treated with radiotherapy, temozolomide or both. The clonotype was recovered from a woman aged 18-35 years with glioma. Some clones in this sample may be carry-over from other donors' samples. This chain connects TRBV7-3 to TRBJ2-5; the match to TRBD2 covers 10 bases. This CDR3 reads CASSLMGTSVQTQYF. For the CDR3, the DNA is TGTGCCAGCAGCTTAATGGGGACTAGCGTTCAGACCCAGTACTTC.